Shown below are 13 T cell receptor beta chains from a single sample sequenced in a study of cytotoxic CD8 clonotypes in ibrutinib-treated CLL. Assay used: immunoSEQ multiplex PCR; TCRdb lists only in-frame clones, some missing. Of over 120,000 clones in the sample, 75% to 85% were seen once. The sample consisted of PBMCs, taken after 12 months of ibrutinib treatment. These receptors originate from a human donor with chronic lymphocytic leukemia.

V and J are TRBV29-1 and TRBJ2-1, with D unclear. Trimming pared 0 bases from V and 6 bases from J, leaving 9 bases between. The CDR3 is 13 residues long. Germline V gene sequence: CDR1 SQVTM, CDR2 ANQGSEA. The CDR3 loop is CSVEEPTVNEQFF. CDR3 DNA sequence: TGCAGCGTTGAAGAACCCACGGTCAATGAGCAGTTCTTC.

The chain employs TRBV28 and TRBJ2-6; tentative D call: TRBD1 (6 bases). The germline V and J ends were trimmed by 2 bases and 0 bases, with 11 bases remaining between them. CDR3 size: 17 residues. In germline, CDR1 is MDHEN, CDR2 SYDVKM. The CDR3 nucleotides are TGTGCCAGCAGTTTAGCTGGACAGCCCTCTGGGGCCAACGTCCTGACTTTC. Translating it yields CASSLAGQPSGANVLTF. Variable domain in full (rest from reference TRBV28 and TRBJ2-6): DVKVTQSSRYLVKRTGEKVFLECVQDMDHENMFWYRQDPGLGLRLIYFSYDVKMKEKGDIPEGYSVSREKKERFSLILESASTNQTSMYLCASSLAGQPSGANVLTFGAGSRLTVL.

CDR3 loop: CASRLGLNSNQPQHF. CDR3 in DNA: TGTGCCAGCAGATTGGGACTCAATAGCAATCAGCCCCAGCATTTT. This sequence joins TRBV6-6 and TRBJ1-5; tentative D call: TRBD1 (5 bases). From germline, CDR1 is MNHNY and CDR2 SVGAGI (reference sequence). This CDR3 region has 15 residues. Trimming stripped 6 bases from V and 0 bases from J, with 12 bases between.

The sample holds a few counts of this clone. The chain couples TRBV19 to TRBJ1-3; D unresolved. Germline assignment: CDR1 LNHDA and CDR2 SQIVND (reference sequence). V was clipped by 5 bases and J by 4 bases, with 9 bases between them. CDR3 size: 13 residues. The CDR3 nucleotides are TGTGCCAGTAGTTCGGCGCCCGGAAACACCATATATTTT. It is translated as CASSSAPGNTIYF.

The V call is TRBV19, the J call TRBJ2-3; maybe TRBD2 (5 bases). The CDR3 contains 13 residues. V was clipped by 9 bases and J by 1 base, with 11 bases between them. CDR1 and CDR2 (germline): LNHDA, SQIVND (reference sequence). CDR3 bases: TGTGCCAGCGGGGAGAGGGGCACAGATACGCAGTATTTT. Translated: CASGERGTDTQYF.

As DNA, the CDR3 is TGTGCCAGCAGCTTACTCGTCCCCCAAGAGACCCAGTACTTC. Its protein is CASSLLVPQETQYF. The rearrangement uses TRBV7-9 and TRBJ2-5; D not certain. CDR1 and CDR2 from the germline V gene are SEHNR and FQNEAQ (reference sequence). This CDR3 is built from 14 residues. Deletions cut 2 bases from V and 1 base from J, with 8 bases between.

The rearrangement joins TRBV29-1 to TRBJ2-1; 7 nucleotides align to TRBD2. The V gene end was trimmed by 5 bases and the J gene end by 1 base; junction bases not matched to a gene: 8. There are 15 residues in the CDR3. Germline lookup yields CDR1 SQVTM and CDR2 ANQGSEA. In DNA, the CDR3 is TGCAGCGTTCCCAAATGGGGGGGATCCTACAATGAGCAGTTCTTC. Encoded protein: CSVPKWGGSYNEQFF.

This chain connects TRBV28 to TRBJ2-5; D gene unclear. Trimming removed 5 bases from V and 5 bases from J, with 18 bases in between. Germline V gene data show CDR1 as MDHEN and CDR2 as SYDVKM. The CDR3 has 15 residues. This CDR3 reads CASSRTATLRETQYF. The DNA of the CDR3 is TGTGCCAGCAGTCGGACCGCGACCTTGCGGGAGACCCAGTACTTC.

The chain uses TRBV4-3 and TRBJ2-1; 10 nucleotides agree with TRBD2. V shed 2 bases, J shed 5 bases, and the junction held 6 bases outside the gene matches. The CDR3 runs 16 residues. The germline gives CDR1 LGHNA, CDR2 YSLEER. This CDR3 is CASSQRSGRSNNEQFF. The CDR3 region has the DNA TGCGCCAGCAGCCAACGTAGCGGGAGGTCTAACAATGAGCAGTTCTTC.

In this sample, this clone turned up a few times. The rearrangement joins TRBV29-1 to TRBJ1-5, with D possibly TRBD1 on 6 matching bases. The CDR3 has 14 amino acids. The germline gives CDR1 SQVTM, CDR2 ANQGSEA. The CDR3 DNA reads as TGCAGTCCTGCGGGGGGCACAGTTCATCAGCCCCAGCATTTT. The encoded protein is CSPAGGTVHQPQHF.

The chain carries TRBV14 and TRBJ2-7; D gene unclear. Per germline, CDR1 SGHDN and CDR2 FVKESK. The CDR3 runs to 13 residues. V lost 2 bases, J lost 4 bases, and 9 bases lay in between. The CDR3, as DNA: TGTGCCAGCAGCCAATATAGGTCGTACGAGCAGTACTTC. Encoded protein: CASSQYRSYEQYF.

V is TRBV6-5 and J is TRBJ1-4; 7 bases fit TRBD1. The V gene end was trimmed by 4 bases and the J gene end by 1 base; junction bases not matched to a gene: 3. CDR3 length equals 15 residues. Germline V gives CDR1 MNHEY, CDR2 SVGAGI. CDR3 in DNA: TGTGCCAGCAGTTTCAACAGGGGAACTAATGAAAAACTGTTTTTT. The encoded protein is CASSFNRGTNEKLFF.

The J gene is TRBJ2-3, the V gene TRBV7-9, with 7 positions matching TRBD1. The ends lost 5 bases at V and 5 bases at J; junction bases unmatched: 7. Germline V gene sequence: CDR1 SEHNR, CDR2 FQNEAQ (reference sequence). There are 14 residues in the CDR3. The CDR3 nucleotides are TGTGCCAGCAGCCGCCGATCAGGGGGAGATACGCAGTATTTT. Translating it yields CASSRRSGGDTQYF.